These 12 T cell receptor beta chains were sequenced from one sample in a study of cytomegalovirus exposure and HLA in healthy donors. The study ran its PCR with 60 Vbeta and 13 Jbeta primers. TCRdb keeps only in-frame clones here, not all; method: immunoSEQ multiplex PCR. The sample holds around 92,000 clones, about four fifths seen once. Sequences were obtained from PBMCs. The receptors were gathered from a female donor in good health and CMV-seropositive.

The chain joins TRBV19 to TRBJ2-2; 7 bases are a match to TRBD1. The germline gives CDR1 LNHDA, CDR2 SQIVND (reference sequence). CDR3 length equals 14 residues. V lost 3 bases to trimming and J lost 4 bases; unmatched junction nucleotides: 2. The CDR3 nucleotides are TGTGCCAGTAGTATGGCAGGGGGCACCGGGGAGCTGTTTTTT. Protein: CASSMAGGTGELFF.

The chain joins TRBV19 to TRBJ2-7, with 9 bases aligning to TRBD2. This CDR3 has 14 residues. The V segment lost 5 bases and the J segment 2 bases; nucleotides outside the gene matches: 4. The germline V gene encodes CDR1 LNHDA and CDR2 SQIVND (reference sequence). The CDR3 DNA is TGTGCCAGTAGTCTAAGCGGGGGGACCTACGAGCAGTACTTC. Its protein is CASSLSGGTYEQYF.

This chain uses TRBV10-3 with TRBJ2-7; 9 bases line up with TRBD2. The CDR3 consists of 14 residues. Germline trimming cut 5 bases from V and 6 bases from J; bases unmatched to any gene: 8. Looked up from germline, CDR1 is ENHRY and CDR2 is SYGVKD. The CDR3: CAISPGGLATEQYF. In DNA, the CDR3 is TGTGCCATCAGTCCGGGGGGACTAGCAACCGAGCAGTACTTC.

This clone was seen a single time. The chain employs TRBV7-9 and TRBJ2-1; TRBD2 matches at 14 bases. Germline CDR1 and CDR2: SEHNR and FQNEAQ (reference sequence). J gave up 7 bases and V 1 base, and 6 bases lay outside the gene matches. This CDR3 has 17 amino acids. The CDR3 here is CASSLGGLAGVWNEQFF. Written as DNA, the CDR3 is TGTGCCAGCAGCTTAGGGGGACTAGCGGGGGTGTGGAATGAGCAGTTCTTC. Looking up the rest from reference TRBV7-9 and TRBJ2-1 gives the full variable domain: DTGVSQNPRHKITKRGQNVTFRCDPISEHNRLYWYRQTLGQGPEFLTYFQNEAQLEKSRLLSDRFSAERPKGSFSTLEIQRTEQGDSAMYLCASSLGGLAGVWNEQFFGPGTRLTVL.

The chain links TRBV5-1 to TRBJ2-2; maybe TRBD2 (6 bases). V was pared by 4 bases and J by 3 bases, with 13 bases between. The CDR3 has 15 residues. Germline V gene lookup returns CDR1 SGHRS and CDR2 YFSETQ. CDR3 protein: CASSRGGEDTGELFF. As DNA, the CDR3 is TGCGCCAGCAGCCGAGGTGGGGAGGACACCGGGGAGCTGTTTTTT.

Only one count was recorded for this clone. The V gene is TRBV6-6, the J gene TRBJ1-5, with D possibly TRBD1 on 6 matching bases. Trimming shortened V by 0 bases and J by 5 bases, and 14 bases separated the two germline ends. Looked up from germline, CDR1 is MNHNY and CDR2 is SVGAGI (reference sequence). This CDR3 is 16 amino acids long. The chain's CDR3 is CASSYSKGRGDQPQHF. CDR3 in DNA: TGTGCCAGCAGTTACTCGAAGGGGAGGGGGGATCAGCCCCAGCATTTT.

The gene calls are TRBV5-1 and TRBJ2-1; 11 bases are a match to TRBD2. The CDR3 contains 17 residues. The V gene end was trimmed by 4 bases and the J gene end by 1 base; junction bases not matched to a gene: 7. Germline V gene lookup returns CDR1 SGHRS and CDR2 YFSETQ. Here the CDR3 reads CASSPWGLAVSYNEQFF. The CDR3, as DNA: TGCGCCAGCAGCCCGTGGGGACTAGCGGTTTCCTACAATGAGCAGTTCTTC.

The chain couples TRBV11-2 to TRBJ2-3, with D hard to call. Germline V gene data show CDR1 as SGHAT and CDR2 as FQNNGV. This CDR3 has 12 residues. Trimming stripped 6 bases from V and 4 bases from J, with 8 bases between. The CDR3 coding sequence is TGTGCCAGCAGATCCTTCCCAGATACGCAGTATTTT. Protein sequence: CASRSFPDTQYF. Variable domain in full (rest from reference TRBV11-2 and TRBJ2-3): EAGVAQSPRYKIIEKRQSVAFWCNPISGHATLYWYQQILGQGPKLLIQFQNNGVVDDSQLPKDRFSAERLKGVDSTLKIQPAKLEDSAVYLCASRSFPDTQYFGPGTRLTVL.

This chain links TRBV6-6 with TRBJ2-1; TRBD1 aligns across 10 bases. Germline V lookup: CDR1 MNHNY, CDR2 SVGAGI (reference sequence). The CDR3 consists of 13 residues. J was trimmed by 8 bases and V by 5 bases; bases with no gene match: 3. The CDR3 region has the DNA TGTGCCAGCAGTCCCGGGACAGGGGATGAGCAGTTCTTC. Protein product: CASSPGTGDEQFF.

The rearrangement joins TRBV9 to TRBJ1-5; D is possibly TRBD1 (5 bases). CDR1 is SGDLS and CDR2 is YYNGEE in the germline V gene. The CDR3 has 14 amino acids. V lost 0 bases, J lost 8 bases, and 12 bases lay in between. CDR3 sequence: CASSVGIGEEPQHF. Written as DNA, the CDR3 is TGTGCCAGCAGCGTAGGTATAGGGGAAGAGCCCCAGCATTTT. The complete variable domain, with remaining parts taken from reference TRBV9 and TRBJ1-5, reads DSGVTQTPKHLITATGQRVTLRCSPRSGDLSVYWYQQSLDQGLQFLIQYYNGEERAKGNILERFSAQQFPDLHSELNLSSLELGDSALYFCASSVGIGEEPQHFGDGTRLSIL.

The gene calls are TRBV7-6 and TRBJ2-3; maybe TRBD2 (5 bases). This CDR3 comprises 15 residues. Germline CDR1 is SGHVS and CDR2 is FNYEAQ. V was shortened by 5 bases and J by 2 bases, with 14 bases between the two germline ends. CDR3 nucleotides: TGTGCCAGCAGCCCCCCGGGCGGGCTCACAGATACGCAGTATTTT. As protein: CASSPPGGLTDTQYF.

This clone occurred once. The V gene is TRBV29-1, the J gene TRBJ2-4; TRBD1 matches at 8 bases. J was trimmed by 3 bases and V by 4 bases; bases with no gene match: 5. Germline V gene data show CDR1 as SQVTM and CDR2 as ANQGSEA. The CDR3 consists of 14 residues. The CDR3 region has the DNA TGCAGCGTTGTACAGGGGGTTGTCAAAAACATTCAGTACTTC. It is translated as CSVVQGVVKNIQYF.